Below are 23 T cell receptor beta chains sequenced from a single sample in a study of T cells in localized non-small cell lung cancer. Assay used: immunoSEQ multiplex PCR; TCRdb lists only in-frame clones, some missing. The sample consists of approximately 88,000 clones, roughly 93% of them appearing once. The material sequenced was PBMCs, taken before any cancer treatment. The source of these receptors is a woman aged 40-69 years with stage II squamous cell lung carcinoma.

CDR3 region: CASIPSPGNSPLHF. DNA of the CDR3: TGTGCCAGCATTCCCTCTCCAGGGAATTCACCCCTCCACTTT. The V and J genes are TRBV28 and TRBJ1-6; tentatively, D is TRBD1 (5 bases). CDR3 size: 14 residues. Germline-derived CDR1 and CDR2 are MDHEN and SYDVKM. Trimming left V 7 bases short and J 7 bases short, with 14 bases between.

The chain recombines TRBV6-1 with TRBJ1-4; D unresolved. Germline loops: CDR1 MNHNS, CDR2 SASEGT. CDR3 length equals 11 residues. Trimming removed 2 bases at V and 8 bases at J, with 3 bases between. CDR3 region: CASSEWEKLFF. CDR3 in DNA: TGTGCCAGCAGTGAATGGGAAAAACTGTTTTTT.

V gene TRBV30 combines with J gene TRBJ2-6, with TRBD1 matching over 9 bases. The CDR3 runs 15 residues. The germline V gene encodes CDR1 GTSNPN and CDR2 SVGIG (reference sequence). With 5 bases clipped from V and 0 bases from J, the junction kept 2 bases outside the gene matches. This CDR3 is CAWGTGLSGANVLTF. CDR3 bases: TGTGCCTGGGGGACAGGGCTCTCTGGGGCCAACGTCCTGACTTTC.

CDR3 amino acids: CASSRGPLNEQFF. Written as DNA, the CDR3 is TGTGCCAGCAGTCGCGGACCTCTCAATGAGCAGTTCTTC. J is TRBJ2-1 and V is TRBV5-5; D is undetermined. The germline V and J ends were trimmed by 5 bases and 6 bases, with 12 bases remaining between them. The CDR3 totals 13 residues. Germline V CDR1 and CDR2: SGHKS, YYEKEE (reference sequence).

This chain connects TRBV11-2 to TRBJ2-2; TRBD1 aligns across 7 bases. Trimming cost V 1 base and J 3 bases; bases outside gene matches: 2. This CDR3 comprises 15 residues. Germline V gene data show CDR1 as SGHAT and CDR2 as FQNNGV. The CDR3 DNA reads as TGTGCCAGCAGCTTAGGTACAGGGGACACCGGGGAGCTGTTTTTT. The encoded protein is CASSLGTGDTGELFF.

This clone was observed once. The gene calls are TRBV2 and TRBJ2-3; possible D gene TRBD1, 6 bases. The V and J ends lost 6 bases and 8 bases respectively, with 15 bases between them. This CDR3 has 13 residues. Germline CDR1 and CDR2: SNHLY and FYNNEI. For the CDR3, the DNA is TGTGCCAGCAGGCCGACAGGTGGCGGTACGCAGTATTTT. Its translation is CASRPTGGGTQYF.

The CDR3 loop is CASSTTGVGEQYF. The CDR3 nucleotides read TGTGCCAGTAGTACTACAGGGGTAGGCGAGCAGTACTTC. V gene TRBV19 combines with J gene TRBJ2-7, with 7 bases aligning to TRBD1. Germline V CDR1 and CDR2: LNHDA, SQIVND (reference sequence). After removal of 4 bases from V and 6 bases from J, the junction contained 6 bases not matched to a gene. CDR3 length equals 13 residues.

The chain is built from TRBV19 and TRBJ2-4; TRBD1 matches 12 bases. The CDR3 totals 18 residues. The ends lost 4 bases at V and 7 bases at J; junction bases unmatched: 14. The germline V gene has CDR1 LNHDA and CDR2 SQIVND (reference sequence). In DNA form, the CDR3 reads TGTGCCAGTAGTAGGAATTCCCGGGACAGGGGGCGCGTGAACATTCAGTACTTC. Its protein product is CASSRNSRDRGRVNIQYF. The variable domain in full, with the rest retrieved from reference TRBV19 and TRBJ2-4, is DGGITQSPKYLFRKEGQNVTLSCEQNLNHDAMYWYRQDPGQGLRLIYYSQIVNDFQKGDIAEGYSVSREKKESFPLTVTSAQKNPTAFYLCASSRNSRDRGRVNIQYFGAGTRLSVL.

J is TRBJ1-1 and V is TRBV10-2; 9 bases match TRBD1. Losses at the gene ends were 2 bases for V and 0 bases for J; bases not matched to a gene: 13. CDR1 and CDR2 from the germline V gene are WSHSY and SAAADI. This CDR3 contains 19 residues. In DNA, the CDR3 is TGCGCCAGCAGTGAGATAATGGGACAGGGCCGTCAAATGAACACTGAAGCTTTCTTT. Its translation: CASSEIMGQGRQMNTEAFF.

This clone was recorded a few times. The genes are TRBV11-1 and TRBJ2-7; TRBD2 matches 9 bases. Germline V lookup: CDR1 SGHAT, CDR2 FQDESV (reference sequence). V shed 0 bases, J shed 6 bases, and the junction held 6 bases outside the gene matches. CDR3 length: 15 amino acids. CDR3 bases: TGTGCCAGCAGCTTAGCGCTAGCGGGGATTGGCGAGCAGTACTTC. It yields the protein CASSLALAGIGEQYF.

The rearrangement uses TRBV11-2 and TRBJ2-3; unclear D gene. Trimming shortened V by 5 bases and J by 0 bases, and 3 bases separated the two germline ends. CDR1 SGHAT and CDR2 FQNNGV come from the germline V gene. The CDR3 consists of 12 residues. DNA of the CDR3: TGTGCCAGCAGCCCAAGCACAGATACGCAGTATTTT. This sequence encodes CASSPSTDTQYF.

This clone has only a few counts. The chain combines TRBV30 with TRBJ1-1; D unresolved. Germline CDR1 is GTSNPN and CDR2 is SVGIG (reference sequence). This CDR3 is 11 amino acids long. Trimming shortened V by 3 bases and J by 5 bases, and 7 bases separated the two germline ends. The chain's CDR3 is CAWRWVTEAFF. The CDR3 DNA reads TGTGCCTGGAGGTGGGTTACTGAAGCTTTCTTT.

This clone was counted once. CDR3 DNA sequence: TGTGCCAGTAGTACTTCCGGGACAGCTACCTACGAGCAGTACTTC. Its translation: CASSTSGTATYEQYF. V usage is TRBV19 and J usage is TRBJ2-7; 7 nucleotides align to TRBD1. The CDR3 spans 15 residues. Trimming at V came to 4 bases and at J to 2 bases, leaving 8 bases not matched to a gene. Looked up from germline, CDR1 is LNHDA and CDR2 is SQIVND (reference sequence). The whole variable domain, filled in from reference TRBV19 and TRBJ2-7, reads DGGITQSPKYLFRKEGQNVTLSCEQNLNHDAMYWYRQDPGQGLRLIYYSQIVNDFQKGDIAEGYSVSREKKESFPLTVTSAQKNPTAFYLCASSTSGTATYEQYFGPGTRLTVT.

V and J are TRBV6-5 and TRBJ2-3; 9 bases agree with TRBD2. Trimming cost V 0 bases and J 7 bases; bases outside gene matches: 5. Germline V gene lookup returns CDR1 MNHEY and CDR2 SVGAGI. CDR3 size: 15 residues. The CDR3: CASSYSSGSQNTQYF. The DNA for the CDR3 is TGTGCCAGCAGTTACTCTAGCGGGAGCCAAAATACGCAGTATTTT.

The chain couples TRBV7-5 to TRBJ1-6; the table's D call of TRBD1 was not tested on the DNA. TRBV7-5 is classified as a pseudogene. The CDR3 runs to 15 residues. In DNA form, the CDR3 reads TGTGCCAGAAGCTTAGGCAAGGGGAATAATTCACCCCTCCACTTT. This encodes CARSLGKGNNSPLHF.

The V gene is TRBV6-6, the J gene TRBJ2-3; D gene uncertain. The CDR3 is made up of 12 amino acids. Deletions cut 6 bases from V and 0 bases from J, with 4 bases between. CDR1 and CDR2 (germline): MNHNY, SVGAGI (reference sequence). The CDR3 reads CASRVSTDTQYF. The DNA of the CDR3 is TGTGCCAGCAGAGTTAGCACAGATACGCAGTATTTT.

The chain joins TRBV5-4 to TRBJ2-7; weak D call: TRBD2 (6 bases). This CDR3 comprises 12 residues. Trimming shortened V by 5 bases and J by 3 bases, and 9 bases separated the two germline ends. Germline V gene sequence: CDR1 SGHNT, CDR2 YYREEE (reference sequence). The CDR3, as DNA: TGTGCCAGCAGACGGGACTTCTACGAGCAGTACTTC. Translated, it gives CASRRDFYEQYF.

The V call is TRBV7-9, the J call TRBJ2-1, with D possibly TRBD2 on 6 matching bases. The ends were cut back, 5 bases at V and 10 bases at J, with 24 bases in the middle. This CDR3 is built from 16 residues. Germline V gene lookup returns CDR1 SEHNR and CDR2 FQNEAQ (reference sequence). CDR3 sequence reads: CASSGRSRRGVGEQFF. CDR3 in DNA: TGTGCCAGCAGCGGCAGGTCGAGGAGGGGAGTCGGGGAGCAGTTCTTC.

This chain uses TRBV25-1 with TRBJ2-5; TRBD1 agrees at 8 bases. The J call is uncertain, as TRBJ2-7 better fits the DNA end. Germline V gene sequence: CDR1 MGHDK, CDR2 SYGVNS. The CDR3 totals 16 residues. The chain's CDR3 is CASSGGQAGLDYEQYF. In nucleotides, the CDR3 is TGTGCCAGCAGTGGGGGACAGGCGGGGTTGGACTACGAGCAGTACTTC.

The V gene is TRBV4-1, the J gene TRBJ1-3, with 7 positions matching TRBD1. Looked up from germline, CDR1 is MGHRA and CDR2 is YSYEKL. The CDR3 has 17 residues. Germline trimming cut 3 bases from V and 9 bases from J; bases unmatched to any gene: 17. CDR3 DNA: TGCGCCAGCAGCCATTCCCACGGACAGGCCGGGCGGAGCACCATATATTTT. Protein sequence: CASSHSHGQAGRSTIYF.

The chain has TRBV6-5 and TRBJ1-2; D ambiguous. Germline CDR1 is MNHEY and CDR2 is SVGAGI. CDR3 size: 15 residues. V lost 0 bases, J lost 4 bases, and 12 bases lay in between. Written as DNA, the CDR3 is TGTGCCAGCAGTTACTCGATGTCGGGGATCTATGGCTACACCTTC. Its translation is CASSYSMSGIYGYTF.

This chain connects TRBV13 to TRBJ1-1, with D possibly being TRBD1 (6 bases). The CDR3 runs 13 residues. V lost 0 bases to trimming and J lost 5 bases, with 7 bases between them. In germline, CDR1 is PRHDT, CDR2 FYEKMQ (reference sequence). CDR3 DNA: TGTGCCAGCAGCTTAGGAGGGGGTACTGAAGCTTTCTTT. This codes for CASSLGGGTEAFF.

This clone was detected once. The CDR3 reads CASSPARGRITTNEKLFF. The CDR3 DNA reads TGTGCCAGCAGCCCAGCCAGGGGCCGAATTACAACTAATGAAAAACTGTTTTTT. The V gene is TRBV28, the J gene TRBJ1-4, with TRBD1 as a possible D gene (6 bases). Germline V gives CDR1 MDHEN, CDR2 SYDVKM. V lost 6 bases and J lost 0, with 20 bases in between. The CDR3 runs to 18 residues.